The rows below give T cell receptor beta chains drawn from one sample of a study of OX40 agonist ivuxolimab in advanced cancers. Profiled with immunoSEQ multiplex PCR; TCRdb holds only in-frame clones, not every one. The sample shows about 73,000 clones, 88% of them seen only once. Sequences were derived from CD4+ or CD8+ T cells sorted from blood, sampled in a trial of the OX40 agonist ivuxolimab. Receptors were obtained from an adult with an advanced solid tumor such as melanoma, head and neck, liver or kidney cancer. CDR3s include the opening cysteine and the closing phenylalanine or tryptophan. A D gene is named only where the DNA matches it firmly. Clone size appears in some rows only: once, few, many, or a class for an expanded clone.

D,size,J,V,length,CDR3,DNA
-,-,TRBJ1-1,TRBV5-1,14,CASSFRGVRTEAFF,TGCGCCAGCAGCTTTCGTGGGGTACGCACTGAAGCTTTCTTT
TRBD2,-,TRBJ2-2,TRBV5-1,18,CASSTTPGLAGNTGELFF,TGCGCCAGCAGCACCACGCCTGGACTAGCGGGGAACACCGGGGAGCTGTTTTTT
-,-,TRBJ1-3,TRBV4-1,12,CASSQVGNTIYF,TGCGCCAGCAGCCAAGTTGGAAACACCATATATTTT
TRBD1,-,TRBJ2-7,TRBV2,14,CASSLDRVTYEQYF,TGTGCCAGCAGCCTGGACAGGGTAACGTACGAGCAGTACTTC
-,-,TRBJ2-7,TRBV28,12,CASSTTVYEQYF,TGTGCCAGCAGTACGACAGTCTACGAGCAGTACTTC
TRBD1,-,TRBJ1-1,TRBV5-1,15,CASSSGTGTGTEAFF,TGCGCCAGCAGCTCTGGGACAGGGACGGGCACTGAAGCTTTCTTT
-,few,TRBJ1-5,TRBV5-5,13,CASARDSGQPQHF,TGTGCCAGCGCCAGGGATTCGGGTCAGCCCCAGCATTTT
TRBD1,-,TRBJ1-4,TRBV6-5,14,CASRTGQRSGKLFF,TGTGCCAGCAGGACGGGACAGCGTTCTGGTAAACTGTTTTTT
TRBD1,-,TRBJ2-1,TRBV18,15,CASSPGQGAYNEQFF,TGTGCCAGCTCACCCGGACAGGGCGCCTACAATGAGCAGTTCTTC
TRBD1,-,TRBJ2-6,TRBV7-8,17,CASSPGTELRGANVLTF,TGTGCCAGCAGCCCAGGGACAGAGTTGAGAGGGGCCAACGTCCTGACTTTC
TRBD2,-,TRBJ2-7,TRBV10-2,16,CASTSGRAGTIYEQYF,TGCGCCAGCACTAGCGGGAGGGCCGGAACCATCTACGAGCAGTACTTC
TRBD1,-,TRBJ2-7,TRBV28,15,CASSPPSGQGVGQYF,TGTGCCAGCAGTCCCCCTTCGGGACAGGGTGTCGGGCAGTACTTC
-,-,TRBJ1-4,TRBV5-5,14,CASSLAVGSEKLFF,TGTGCCAGCAGCTTGGCAGTAGGGAGTGAAAAACTGTTTTTT
TRBD1,-,TRBJ1-3,TRBV7-6,16,CASSQDRVGGGNTIYF,TGTGCCAGCAGCCAAGACAGGGTCGGGGGTGGAAACACCATATATTTT
-,few,TRBJ1-1,TRBV19,13,CASSIGGNTEAFF,TGTGCCAGTAGTATCGGGGGGAACACTGAAGCTTTCTTT
TRBD1,-,TRBJ1-4,TRBV10-3,17,CAISEAGQGATNEKLFF,TGTGCCATCAGTGAGGCCGGACAGGGGGCAACTAATGAAAAACTGTTTTTT
TRBD1,-,TRBJ1-3,TRBV10-3,14,CAAWTGLGGNTIYF,TGTGCCGCCTGGACAGGCCTGGGGGGAAACACCATATATTTT
TRBD1,-,TRBJ2-3,TRBV11-2,15,CASSRTGGISDTQYF,TGTGCCAGCAGCCGGACAGGGGGCATCTCAGATACGCAGTATTTT
TRBD1,-,TRBJ1-4,TRBV5-4,16,CASSTGQGAGNEKLFF,TGTGCCAGCAGCACGGGACAGGGGGCCGGTAATGAAAAACTGTTTTTT
TRBD1,-,TRBJ1-1,TRBV18,14,CASSSDRLNTEAFF,TGTGCCAGCTCTTCGGACAGGTTGAACACTGAAGCTTTCTTT
-,-,TRBJ2-7,TRBV6-5,14,CASSYQDGSYEQYF,TGTGCCAGCAGCTATCAGGACGGATCCTACGAGCAGTACTTC
TRBD1,once,TRBJ2-1,TRBV11-2,16,CASSSVRGQGANEQFF,TGTGCCAGCAGCTCAGTGAGGGGACAGGGGGCTAATGAGCAGTTCTTC
-,few,TRBJ2-3,TRBV27,15,CASMTLGGVTDTQYF,TGTGCCAGCATGACCCTAGGGGGTGTAACAGATACGCAGTATTTT
-,-,TRBJ2-7,TRBV27,13,CASRLNAVHEQYF,TGTGCCAGCAGATTAAATGCAGTCCACGAGCAGTACTTC
-,-,TRBJ1-1,TRBV5-5,14,CASSLVGGRSEAFF,TGTGCCAGCAGCTTGGTCGGGGGGAGGTCTGAAGCTTTCTTT
-,-,TRBJ2-7,TRBV11-2,15,CASSLVGSSTYEQYF,TGTGCCAGCAGCTTAGTTGGGTCGTCGACCTACGAGCAGTACTTC
-,-,TRBJ1-5,TRBV19,14,CASSSDRTYQPQHF,TGTGCCAGTAGTTCCGACAGGACCTATCAGCCCCAGCATTTT
-,-,TRBJ2-1,TRBV28,16,CASSLPGGGGLNEQFF,TGTGCCAGCAGTTTACCCGGGGGAGGGGGCCTCAATGAGCAGTTCTTC
-,-,TRBJ2-5,TRBV5-8,14,CASSLMAGKETQYF,TGTGCCAGCAGCTTGATGGCAGGGAAAGAGACCCAGTACTTC
-,few,TRBJ2-6,TRBV19,13,CASKPPGANVLTF,TGTGCCAGCAAGCCTCCTGGGGCCAACGTCCTGACTTTC
-,once,TRBJ1-1,TRBV5-4,13,CASSLRGNTEAFF,TGTGCCAGCAGCTTGAGAGGTAACACTGAAGCTTTCTTT
TRBD1,-,TRBJ2-1,TRBV5-6,15,CASRNTGGLGNEQFF,TGTGCCAGCAGGAATACAGGGGGCTTGGGCAATGAGCAGTTCTTC
TRBD1,-,TRBJ2-3,TRBV9,15,CASSVGGGGTDTQYF,TGTGCCAGCAGCGTAGGAGGGGGCGGTACAGATACGCAGTATTTT
TRBD2,-,TRBJ2-1,TRBV11-2,16,CASSLGASGWGNEQFF,TGTGCCAGCAGCTTAGGGGCTAGCGGGTGGGGGAATGAGCAGTTCTTC
-,-,TRBJ2-3,TRBV7-8,13,CASSYGGPDTQYF,TGTGCCAGCAGTTACGGGGGGCCAGATACGCAGTATTTT
-,-,TRBJ2-7,TRBV5-1,17,CASSLGARPTARYEQYF,TGCGCCAGCAGCTTGGGCGCCCGACCCACGGCTAGATACGAGCAGTACTTC
-,-,TRBJ1-3,TRBV19,13,CASIRPSGNTIYF,TGTGCCAGTATACGTCCCTCTGGAAACACCATATATTTT
-,-,TRBJ1-2,TRBV7-9,14,CASSLAVGSYGYTF,TGTGCCAGCAGCTTAGCCGTAGGGAGCTATGGCTACACCTTC
-,-,TRBJ1-4,TRBV7-9,14,CASSLGATNEKLFF,TGTGCCAGCAGCTTGGGGGCAACTAATGAAAAACTGTTTTTT
TRBD2,-,TRBJ2-1,TRBV5-1,16,CASSSLGSGGTREQFF,TGCGCCAGCAGCTCCCTGGGGAGCGGGGGGACTCGTGAGCAGTTCTTC